These 14 T cell receptor beta chains were sequenced from one sample in a study of T cell responses to AZD1222 COVID-19 vaccine. Generated by immunoSEQ multiplex PCR, the TCRdb table keeps only in-frame clones and is missing some. The sample shows 120,000 to 150,000 clones, more than 70% of them seen only once. Sequencing used peripheral blood, obtained on day 0 of AZD1222 vaccination. Source of these receptors: an adult in good health.

This clone was found once. This chain joins TRBV5-1 and TRBJ1-2, with a weak D call TRBD1 (5 bases). Trimming removed 4 bases at V and 3 bases at J, with 16 bases between. Germline V CDR1 and CDR2: SGHRS, YFSETQ. The CDR3 totals 15 residues. In DNA form, the CDR3 reads TGCGCCAGCAGCCCCGATTCGGGGGGGTACTATGGCTACACCTTC. This encodes CASSPDSGGYYGYTF.

J is TRBJ2-7 and V is TRBV9; the match to TRBD1 covers 9 bases. Per the germline V gene, CDR1 is SGDLS and CDR2 is YYNGEE. With 4 bases clipped from V and 0 bases from J, the junction kept 2 bases outside the gene matches. The CDR3 runs to 14 residues. The CDR3, as DNA: TGTGCCAGCAGCCGGGACAGGGACTCCTACGAGCAGTACTTC. The encoded protein is CASSRDRDSYEQYF.

This clone was observed a single time. Other DNA sequences in this sample translate to the same CDR3. This chain joins TRBV5-1 and TRBJ1-1; D ambiguous. V lost 0 bases to trimming and J lost 1 base, with 4 bases between them. The V gene's germline CDR1 is SGHRS and CDR2 YFSETQ. This CDR3 is 13 amino acids long. CDR3 coding DNA: TGCGCCAGCAGCTTGGCAGGGAACACTGAAGCTTTCTTT. As protein: CASSLAGNTEAFF.

This chain connects TRBV9 to TRBJ2-2, with TRBD2 identical over 9 bases. Germline CDR1 and CDR2: SGDLS and YYNGEE. Trimming removed 1 base from V and 4 bases from J; junction bases left unmatched: 5. This CDR3 has 16 amino acids. The CDR3 DNA is TGTGCCAGCAGCGTATTAGGTAGCGGGGGCACCGGGGAGCTGTTTTTT. Translation: CASSVLGSGGTGELFF.

The chain employs TRBV2 and TRBJ1-2, with no clear D. V lost 7 bases and J lost 4, with 10 bases in between. CDR1 and CDR2 from the germline V gene are SNHLY and FYNNEI. The length of the CDR3 is 12 residues. The CDR3 here is CASKVLRYGYTF. In DNA form, the CDR3 reads TGTGCCAGCAAAGTTTTACGCTATGGCTACACCTTC.

This chain connects TRBV3-1 (or the pseudogene TRBV3-2) to TRBJ1-3, with no clear D. Trimming stripped 0 bases from V and 7 bases from J, with 7 bases between. Germline loops: CDR1 LGHDT, CDR2 YNNKEL (reference sequence). CDR3 size: 13 residues. The CDR3 coding sequence is TGTGCCAGCAGCCAAGATGGAGGGAACACCATATATTTT. Protein product: CASSQDGGNTIYF.

The J gene is TRBJ2-5, the V gene TRBV27; D may correspond to TRBD1 or TRBD2 (6 bases each). V was pared by 3 bases and J by 5 bases, with 10 bases between. There are 13 residues in the CDR3. CDR1 is MNHEY and CDR2 is SMNVEV in the germline V gene (reference sequence). CDR3 DNA sequence: TGTGCCAGCAGTTTGAAGGGGGGCGAGACCCAGTACTTC. The encoded protein is CASSLKGGETQYF.

This clone was seen a handful of times. The chain uses TRBV2 and TRBJ1-2, with a tentative D call TRBD1 (5 bases). This CDR3 contains 12 residues. V dropped 9 bases and J dropped 9 bases, with 17 bases sitting between them. Germline CDR1 is SNHLY and CDR2 is FYNNEI. The CDR3 spells CARGRPDGSYTF. In nucleotides, the CDR3 is TGTGCCAGGGGACGCCCGGACGGTAGCTACACCTTC.

The gene calls are TRBV6-5 and TRBJ1-2, with D possibly matching TRBD1 (5 bases). Germline V gene lookup returns CDR1 MNHEY and CDR2 SVGAGI. This CDR3 contains 13 residues. The V gene lost 8 bases and the J gene lost 8 bases, with 18 bases spanning the gap. Written as DNA, the CDR3 is TGTGCCAGCCAAAGGTGGGGGGAGGAGGGCTACACCTTC. Translated, it gives CASQRWGEEGYTF.

V gene TRBV6-5 combines with J gene TRBJ2-1; 10 nucleotides match TRBD2. Germline V gene data show CDR1 as MNHEY and CDR2 as SVGAGI. J lost 8 bases, V lost 4 bases, and 11 bases had no gene match. The CDR3 runs to 16 residues. CDR3 sequence reads: CASSSRGAGGHDEQFF. CDR3 nucleotides: TGTGCCAGCAGTTCCCGCGGAGCGGGGGGGCATGATGAGCAGTTCTTC.

This clone was seen only a few times. V is TRBV24-1 and J is TRBJ1-1; D unresolved. V was cut by 3 bases and J by 0 bases, with 4 bases left in between. The CDR3 sequence is 13 residues long. The germline CDR1 and CDR2 sequences are KGHDR and SFDVKD. In DNA, the CDR3 is TGTGCCACCAGTGATGGGTTGAACACTGAAGCTTTCTTT. This codes for CATSDGLNTEAFF.

This chain uses TRBV6-1 with TRBJ1-2; 7 positions match TRBD1. V gave up 6 bases and J gave up 8 bases; unmatched junction bases: 9. The CDR3 sequence is 13 residues long. Germline V gene sequence: CDR1 MNHNS, CDR2 SASEGT. CDR3 region: CASSQGEVRGYTF. The CDR3 DNA sequence: TGTGCCAGCAGCCAGGGGGAGGTTCGAGGCTACACCTTC.

The chain links TRBV3-1 (or the pseudogene TRBV3-2) to TRBJ2-4, with 11 bases lining up with TRBD1. V shed 2 bases and J 6 bases; nucleotides not matched to a gene: 6. This CDR3 is built from 16 residues. The germline V gene encodes CDR1 LGHDT and CDR2 YNNKEL (reference sequence). The CDR3 here is CASSQWTGGAGNIQYF. Here the CDR3 DNA reads TGTGCCAGCAGCCAATGGACAGGGGGCGCTGGAAACATTCAGTACTTC.

The rearrangement joins TRBV18 to TRBJ2-7; no definite D call. With 2 bases removed from V and 2 bases from J, the gap between germline ends came to 13 bases. The CDR3 loop spans 15 amino acids. The germline CDR1 and CDR2 sequences are KGHSH and LQKENI. The CDR3: CASSPMTLGTYEQYF. The CDR3 bases are TGTGCCAGCTCACCAATGACTTTGGGCACCTACGAGCAGTACTTC.